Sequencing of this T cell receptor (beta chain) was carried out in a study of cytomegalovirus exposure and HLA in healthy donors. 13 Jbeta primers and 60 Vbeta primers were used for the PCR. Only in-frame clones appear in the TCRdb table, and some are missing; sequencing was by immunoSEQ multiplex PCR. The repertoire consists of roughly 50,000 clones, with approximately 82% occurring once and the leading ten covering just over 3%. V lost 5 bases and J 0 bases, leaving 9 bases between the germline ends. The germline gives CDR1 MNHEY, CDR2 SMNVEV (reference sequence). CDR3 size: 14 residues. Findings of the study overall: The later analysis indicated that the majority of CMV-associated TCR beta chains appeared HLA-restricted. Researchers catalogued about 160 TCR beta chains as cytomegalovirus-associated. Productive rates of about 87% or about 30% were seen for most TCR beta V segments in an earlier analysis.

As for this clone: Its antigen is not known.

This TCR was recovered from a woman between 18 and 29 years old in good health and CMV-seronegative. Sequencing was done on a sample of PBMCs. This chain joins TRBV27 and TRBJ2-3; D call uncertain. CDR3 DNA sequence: TGTGCCAGCAGTGAATTAACTAGCACAGATACGCAGTATTTT. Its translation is CASSELTSTDTQYF.